This TCR beta chain was identified during a study of shared clonotypes between healthy human individuals. Whole-study context: Used for every donor were three CD4 naive, three CD4 memory, two CD8 naive and one CD8 memory plate.

The table came from immunoSEQ multiplex PCR; TCRdb's copy has only in-frame clones and leaves some out. Here the sample spans more than 2 million clones, roughly 95% being singletons. Looked up from germline, CDR1 is SQVTM and CDR2 is ANQGSEA. Trimming shortened V by 6 bases and J by 0 bases, and 9 bases separated the two germline ends. CDR3 size: 14 residues. In the naive CD8 group, cells lacked CD45RO and were positively selected for CCR7, so terminally differentiated effector memory CD45RA+ cells were left out. Sequencing used naive CD8+ T cells sorted from blood. The TCR originated in a man aged 18-30 years in good health. The rearrangement joins TRBV29-1 to TRBJ2-6; D unresolved. This chain's CDR3 is CSVQDASGANVLTF. CDR3 DNA: TGCAGCGTCCAAGACGCCTCTGGGGCCAACGTCCTGACTTTC.